A single TCR beta chain is shown here with its context. Its binding antigen is unknown. No much larger clonotype is one base removed from it; base qualities were not supplied. Patients with a history of autoimmune disease or receiving systemic immunosuppression were excluded from the trial. Peripheral blood for TCR sequencing was collected from all dose cohorts at baseline, on cycle 4 day 1, and on cycle 7 day 1. Samples came from an open-label, multicenter, first-in-human phase I dose-escalation trial of ivuxolimab. The trial enrolled adults with locally advanced or metastatic head and neck squamous cell, hepatocellular, melanoma or renal cell carcinoma. Before TCR sequencing, CD4+ T cells and CD8+ T cells were sorted from peripheral blood as separate populations. Genomic DNA was extracted from sorted cells for sequencing of the TCRbeta CDR3 region. The immunoSEQ Assay was used for sequencing of TCRbeta CDR3 regions. As stored in TCRdb, this immuneACCESS dataset retains in-frame rearrangements with V and J assigned. A fraction of the clones does not appear; measured against another copy, unresolved V genes explain less than half of the discrepancy, and the remainder lacks a known reason. In all, the sample holds 60,000 to 80,000 clones, and 84% of those were seen once. Together, the top ten hold approximately 1.5% of the sample.

The entry originates in a study of OX40 agonist ivuxolimab in advanced cancers. Background for the entire study: Ivuxolimab was an agonistic, fully human IgG2 monoclonal antibody directed against OX40 (CD134), a costimulatory receptor. Intravenous ivuxolimab was administered to patients every 2 weeks at six dose levels: 0.01, 0.1, 0.3, 1.5, 3 and 10 mg/kg. Among the 52 dose-escalation patients, about 19 had hepatocellular carcinoma, around 15 melanoma, 9 renal cell carcinoma and 9 head and neck cancer. A male proportion of 70% to 90% and a mean age of roughly 58 years, ranging from roughly 23 to 79, were recorded for the dose-escalation cohort. Patients were allowed to have had prior anti-PD-1, anti-PD-L1 or anti-CTLA-4 therapy, and approximately 39% of the dose-escalation patients had been treated with checkpoint inhibitors. Partial responses were achieved by three dose-escalation patients, of whom one had hepatocellular carcinoma and two had cutaneous melanoma. The purpose of peripheral TCRbeta sequencing was to test whether ivuxolimab changed TCR sequence diversity and led to clonal T-cell expansion. The monotherapy dose-escalation portion (N of about 49 patients) of the phase I ivuxolimab trial is reported in the paper.

General study outcomes and caveats: Partial responders in the 0.1-3.0 mg/kg groups had among the lowest normalized peripheral clonal expansion, especially among CD8+ T cells. After ivuxolimab, CD8+ T cells had more expanded clones than CD4+ T cells on average. Which antigens the clonally expanded peripheral T cells were specific for was not determined. Clonal expansion of both CD4+ and CD8+ blood T cells was observed from baseline to week 6 at doses 0.1 to 3.0 mg/kg. Low levels of normalized T-cell clonal expansion were also seen in some nonresponding patients.

The sample here was CD4+ or CD8+ T cells sorted from blood, taken in a trial of the OX40 agonist ivuxolimab. The TCR sequence derives from an adult with an advanced solid tumor such as melanoma, head and neck, liver or kidney cancer.

The CDR3 in this case is CASSLGGGETQYF. The bases are TGTGCCAGCAGTCTAGGGGGAGGAGAGACCCAGTACTTC. Recombination connected TRBV7-2 to TRBJ2-5; the D gene could be TRBD1 or TRBD2, each one agreeing over 6 bases. The germline ends are 12 bases apart after V is trimmed by 6 bases and J by 4 bases. The CDR3 has 13 amino acids, counting the end cysteine and phenylalanine. Of the read, only the CDR3 DNA is kept; its 39 bases are in frame from base 1. CDR1 and CDR2 are drawn from the germline V gene: SGHTA, FQGNSA.